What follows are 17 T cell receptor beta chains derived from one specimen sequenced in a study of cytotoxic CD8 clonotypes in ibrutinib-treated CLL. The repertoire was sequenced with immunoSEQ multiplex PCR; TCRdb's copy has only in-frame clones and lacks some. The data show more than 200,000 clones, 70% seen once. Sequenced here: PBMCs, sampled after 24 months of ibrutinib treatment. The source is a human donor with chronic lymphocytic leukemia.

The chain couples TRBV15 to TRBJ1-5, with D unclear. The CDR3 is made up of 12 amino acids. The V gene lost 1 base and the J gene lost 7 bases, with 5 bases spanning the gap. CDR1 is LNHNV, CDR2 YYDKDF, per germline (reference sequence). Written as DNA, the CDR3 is TGTGCCACCAGCAGAGTCGACCAGCCCCAGCATTTT. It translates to CATSRVDQPQHF.

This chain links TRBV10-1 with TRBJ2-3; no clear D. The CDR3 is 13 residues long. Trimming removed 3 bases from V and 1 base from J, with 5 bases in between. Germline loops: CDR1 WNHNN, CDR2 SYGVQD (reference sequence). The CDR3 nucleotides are TGCGCCAGCAGTGAAAGGGGCACAGATACGCAGTATTTT. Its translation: CASSERGTDTQYF.

In nucleotides, the CDR3 is TGCGCCAGCAGGCAAGTAGGGGATCAAGAGACCCAGTACTTC. It is translated as CASRQVGDQETQYF. The chain links TRBV5-1 to TRBJ2-5; the D gene is possibly TRBD1 (5 bases). Germline V lookup: CDR1 SGHRS, CDR2 YFSETQ. The CDR3 consists of 14 residues. Deletions cut 5 bases from V and 2 bases from J, with 13 bases between. The complete variable domain, with remaining parts taken from reference TRBV5-1 and TRBJ2-5, reads KAGVTQTPRYLIKTRGQQVTLSCSPISGHRSVSWYQQTPGQGLQFLFEYFSETQRNKGNFPGRFSGRQFSNSRSEMNVSTLELGDSALYLCASRQVGDQETQYFGPGTRLLVL.

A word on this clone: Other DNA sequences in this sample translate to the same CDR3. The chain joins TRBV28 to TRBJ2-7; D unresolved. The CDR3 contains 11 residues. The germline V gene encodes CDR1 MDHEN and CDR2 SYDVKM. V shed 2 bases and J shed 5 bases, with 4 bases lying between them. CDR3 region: CASSLRDEQYF. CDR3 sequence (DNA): TGTGCCAGCAGTTTAAGAGACGAGCAGTACTTC.

CDR3 DNA sequence: TGTGCCAGCATAAATGGAGGCCGCCGGGGGGTCATGGGTGAGCAGTTCTTC. Translating it yields CASINGGRRGVMGEQFF. The chain uses TRBV27 and TRBJ2-1; 7 bases agree with TRBD2. CDR1 and CDR2 (germline): MNHEY, SMNVEV (reference sequence). The V gene end was trimmed by 7 bases and the J gene end by 9 bases; junction bases not matched to a gene: 21. CDR3 length: 17 amino acids.

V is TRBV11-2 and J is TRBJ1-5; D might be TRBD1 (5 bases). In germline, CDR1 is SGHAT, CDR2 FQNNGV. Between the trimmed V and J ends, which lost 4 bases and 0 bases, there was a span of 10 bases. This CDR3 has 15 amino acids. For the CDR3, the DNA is TGTGCCAGCAGCTCCAGACAGACTAGCAATCAGCCCCAGCATTTT. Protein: CASSSRQTSNQPQHF. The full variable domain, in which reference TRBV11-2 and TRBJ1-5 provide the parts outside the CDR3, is EAGVAQSPRYKIIEKRQSVAFWCNPISGHATLYWYQQILGQGPKLLIQFQNNGVVDDSQLPKDRFSAERLKGVDSTLKIQPAKLEDSAVYLCASSSRQTSNQPQHFGDGTRLSIL.

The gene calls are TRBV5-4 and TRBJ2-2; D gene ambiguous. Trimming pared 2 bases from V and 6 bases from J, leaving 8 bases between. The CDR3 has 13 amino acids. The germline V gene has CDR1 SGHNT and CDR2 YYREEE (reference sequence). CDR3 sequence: CASSFSVPGELFF. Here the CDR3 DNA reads TGTGCCAGCAGCTTCTCAGTTCCCGGGGAGCTGTTTTTT. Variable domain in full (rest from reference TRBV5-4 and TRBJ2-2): ETGVTQSPTHLIKTRGQQVTLRCSSQSGHNTVSWYQQALGQGPQFIFQYYREEENGRGNFPPRFSGLQFPNYSSELNVNALELDDSALYLCASSFSVPGELFFGEGSRLTVL.

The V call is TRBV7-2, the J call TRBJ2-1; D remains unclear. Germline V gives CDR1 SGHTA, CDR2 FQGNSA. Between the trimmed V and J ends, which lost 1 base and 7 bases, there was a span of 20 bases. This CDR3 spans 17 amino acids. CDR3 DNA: TGTGCCAGCAGCTTAGTTCGTGGGCGTCCCTCCCCTAATGAGCAGTTCTTC. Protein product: CASSLVRGRPSPNEQFF. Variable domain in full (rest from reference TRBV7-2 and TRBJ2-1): GAGVSQSPSNKVTEKGKDVELRCDPISGHTALYWYRQSLGQGLEFLIYFQGNSAPDKSGLPSDRFSAERTGGSVSTLTIQRTQQEDSAVYLCASSLVRGRPSPNEQFFGPGTRLTVL.

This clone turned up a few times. CDR3 sequence (DNA): TGTGCCAGCAGGGTAGATTCAGGGTACAACTCCTACGAGCAGTACTTC. Its protein is CASRVDSGYNSYEQYF. The rearrangement joins TRBV28 to TRBJ2-7; possible D gene TRBD1, 5 bases. The CDR3 loop spans 16 amino acids. The germline V gene has CDR1 MDHEN and CDR2 SYDVKM. Trimming stripped 6 bases from V and 0 bases from J, with 18 bases between.

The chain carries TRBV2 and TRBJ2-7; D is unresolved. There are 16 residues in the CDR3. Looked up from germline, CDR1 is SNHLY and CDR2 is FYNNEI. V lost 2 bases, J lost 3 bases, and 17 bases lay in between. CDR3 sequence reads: CASSEKQRRGLYEQYF. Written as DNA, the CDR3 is TGTGCCAGCAGTGAAAAACAGAGAAGAGGCCTCTACGAGCAGTACTTC.

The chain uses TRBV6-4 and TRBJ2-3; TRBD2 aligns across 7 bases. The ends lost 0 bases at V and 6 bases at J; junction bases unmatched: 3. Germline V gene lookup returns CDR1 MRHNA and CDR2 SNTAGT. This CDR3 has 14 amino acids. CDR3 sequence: CASSDSGGRDTQYF. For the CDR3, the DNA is TGTGCCAGCAGTGACTCGGGAGGGAGGGATACGCAGTATTTT.

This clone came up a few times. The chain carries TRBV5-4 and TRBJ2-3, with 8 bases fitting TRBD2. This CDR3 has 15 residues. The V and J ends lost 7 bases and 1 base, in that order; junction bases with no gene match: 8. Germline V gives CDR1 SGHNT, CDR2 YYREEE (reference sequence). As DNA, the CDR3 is TGTGCCAGCCGCTGGTCGGGAGGGGGCACAGATACGCAGTATTTT. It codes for CASRWSGGGTDTQYF.

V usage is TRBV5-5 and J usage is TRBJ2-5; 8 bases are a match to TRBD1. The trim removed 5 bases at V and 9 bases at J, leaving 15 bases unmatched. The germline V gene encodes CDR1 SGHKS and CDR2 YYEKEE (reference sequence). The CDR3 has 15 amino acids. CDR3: CASSPETGASQAQYF. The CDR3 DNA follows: TGTGCCAGCAGTCCTGAGACAGGGGCCTCACAGGCCCAGTACTTC.

The CDR3 loop reads CASSLGDSNNQPQHF. CDR3 DNA sequence: TGTGCCAGCAGCTTAGGGGACAGCAACAATCAGCCCCAGCATTTT. J is TRBJ1-5 and V is TRBV7-9; 7 nucleotides agree with TRBD1. The CDR3 has 15 amino acids. V was pared by 1 base and J by 3 bases, with 3 bases of the junction left unmatched. Germline lookup yields CDR1 SEHNR and CDR2 FQNEAQ (reference sequence).

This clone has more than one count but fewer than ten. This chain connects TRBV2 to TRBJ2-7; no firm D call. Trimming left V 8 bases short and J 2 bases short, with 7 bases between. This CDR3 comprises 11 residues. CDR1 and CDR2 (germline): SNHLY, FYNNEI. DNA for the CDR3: TGTGCCAGCCACCAGACCTACGAGCAGTACTTC. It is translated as CASHQTYEQYF.

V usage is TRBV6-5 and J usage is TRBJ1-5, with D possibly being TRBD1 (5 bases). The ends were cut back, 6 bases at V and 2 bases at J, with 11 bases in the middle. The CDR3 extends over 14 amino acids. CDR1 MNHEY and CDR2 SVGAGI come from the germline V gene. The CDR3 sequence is CASSQGHRNQPQHF. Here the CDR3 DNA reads TGTGCCAGCAGCCAAGGACACCGCAATCAGCCCCAGCATTTT.

CDR3 protein: CASSLGGQGYEQYF. The CDR3, as DNA: TGCGCCAGCAGCTTGGGAGGACAAGGCTACGAGCAGTACTTC. The chain is built from TRBV5-1 and TRBJ2-7; D possibly corresponds to TRBD1 (5 bases). Germline V lookup: CDR1 SGHRS, CDR2 YFSETQ. There are 14 residues in the CDR3. V lost 0 bases and J lost 3, with 10 bases in between.